This entry lists 20 T cell receptor beta chains sequenced from one sample in a study of T cells expressing NK-cell markers. One entry per CDR3 protein, without DNA, is what TCRdb gives after re-calling the 5' RACE reads. Its listing shows about 460,000 distinct CDR3 sequences. The sequencing sample was made of blood T cells: a sorted CD56 or NKG2C T cell subset, CD4+ or CD8+ T cells, or bulk PBMC T cells (not recorded which). Receptors were obtained from a woman in her 50s in good health.

This rearrangement joins TRBV2 to TRBJ2-1. CDR1 and CDR2 (germline): SNHLY, FYNNEI. The CDR3 sequence is 13 residues long. The CDR3 region is CASSPISNNEQFF.

J is TRBJ2-3 and V is TRBV20-1; the TCRdb D gene call, TRBD2, has no DNA to confirm it. CDR3 length equals 16 residues. Germline V lookup: CDR1 DFQATT, CDR2 SNEGSKA (reference sequence). The CDR3 loop is CSAREPGGREWDTQYF.

The chain uses TRBV6-6 and TRBJ2-1; TCRdb gives TRBD2 as the D gene, but with no DNA this cannot be confirmed. Germline lookup yields CDR1 MNHNY and CDR2 SVGAGI (reference sequence). This CDR3 spans 15 amino acids. This chain's CDR3 is CASSYVGARMVEQFF.

The V and J genes are TRBV20-1 and TRBJ2-1; TCRdb selects TRBD2, and the lack of DNA leaves this call unchecked. This CDR3 region has 15 residues. Germline V gene sequence: CDR1 DFQATT, CDR2 SNEGSKA (reference sequence). The CDR3 is CSARDSRGLFPEQFF.

The chain combines TRBV20-1 with TRBJ2-5; the TRBD2 assignment by TCRdb is unverifiable without DNA. There are 13 residues in the CDR3. Germline V CDR1 and CDR2: DFQATT, SNEGSKA (reference sequence). CDR3 protein: CSAEGETQETQYF.

This chain links TRBV28 with TRBJ2-3; TCRdb returns TRBD1, unconfirmable since there is no DNA. CDR1 and CDR2 (germline): MDHEN, SYDVKM. The CDR3 loop spans 17 amino acids. CDR3 loop: CASSPTRLEWSTDTQYF.

The rearrangement uses TRBV6-5 and TRBJ2-7; TCRdb calls TRBD1, which cannot be checked without DNA. CDR1 and CDR2 from the germline V gene are MNHEY and SVGAGI. The CDR3 spans 15 residues. CDR3 in amino acids: CASSLDSRITYEQYF.

The chain employs TRBV9 and TRBJ1-5. This CDR3 comprises 13 residues. CDR1 and CDR2 (germline): SGDLS, YYNGEE. The CDR3 loop is CASSVATGQPQHF.

The chain links TRBV7-7 to TRBJ2-1; TCRdb's D call, TRBD1, is unchecked because there is no DNA. This CDR3 is built from 13 residues. CDR1 SSHAT and CDR2 FNYEAQ come from the germline V gene (reference sequence). CDR3 in amino acids: CASSSDIYNEQFF.

The J gene is TRBJ1-1, the V gene TRBV6-1. CDR1 is MNHNS and CDR2 is SASEGT in the germline V gene. The CDR3 contains 12 residues. This CDR3 is CATIGVLWEAFF.

The chain is built from TRBV4-1 and TRBJ2-1. In germline, CDR1 is MGHRA, CDR2 YSYEKL. There are 14 residues in the CDR3. The CDR3 loop reads CASSQEVRGSEQFF.

The chain employs TRBV20-1 and TRBJ2-3; as DNA is missing, the TRBD2 call by TCRdb cannot be tested. CDR1 is DFQATT and CDR2 is SNEGSKA in the germline V gene (reference sequence). This CDR3 region has 13 residues. CDR3 protein: CSAPSGVAWTQYF.

V and J are TRBV5-1 and TRBJ2-3. There are 17 residues in the CDR3. CDR1 and CDR2 (germline): SGHRS, YFSETQ. The CDR3 reads CASSLVNSILGTDTQYF.

J is TRBJ2-3 and V is TRBV12-3 or TRBV12-4; without DNA, the TCRdb call of TRBD2 cannot be checked. There are 12 residues in the CDR3. CDR3 in amino acids: CASLGGGDTQYF.

The chain links TRBV5-1 to TRBJ2-7; TCRdb indicates TRBD1, and absent DNA this call remains unverified. Germline-derived CDR1 and CDR2 are SGHRS and YFSETQ. The CDR3 is 13 residues long. CDR3 amino acids: CASRDTRSYEQYF.

The rearrangement links TRBV5-1 to TRBJ2-1. CDR1 SGHRS and CDR2 YFSETQ come from the germline V gene. This CDR3 has 16 amino acids. The CDR3 protein is CASSLGGRRSYNEQFF.

The rearrangement joins TRBV5-1 to TRBJ1-6; TCRdb gives TRBD1 as the D gene, but with no DNA this cannot be confirmed. CDR3 length: 15 amino acids. In germline, CDR1 is SGHRS, CDR2 YFSETQ. The CDR3 sequence: CASSPTTGIMAPLHF. Looking up the rest from reference TRBV5-1 and TRBJ1-6 gives the full variable domain: KAGVTQTPRYLIKTRGQQVTLSCSPISGHRSVSWYQQTPGQGLQFLFEYFSETQRNKGNFPGRFSGRQFSNSRSEMNVSTLELGDSALYLCASSPTTGIMAPLHFGNGTRLTVT.

The genes are TRBV4-1 and TRBJ2-1; checking the TCRdb D call of TRBD1 is not possible without DNA. The CDR3 runs 18 residues. Germline CDR1 reads MGHRA; CDR2 reads YSYEKL. CDR3 in amino acids: CASSQGLDRADSYNEQFF.

The chain combines TRBV11-3 with TRBJ2-1; TCRdb lists TRBD1, though no DNA is available to test this call. The CDR3 runs to 17 residues. Germline CDR1 SGHNT, CDR2 YENEEA. CDR3 loop: CASSLASRVFNYNEQFF.

The V call is TRBV12-3 or TRBV12-4, the J call TRBJ1-1; the TCRdb call, TRBD1, lacks DNA for checking. The CDR3 covers 14 residues. Here the CDR3 reads CASSRTGESTEAFF.